Presented here are 12 T cell receptor beta chains from one specimen sequenced in a study of identifying expanded T cells in peripheral blood. The repertoire was sequenced with immunoSEQ multiplex PCR; TCRdb's copy has only in-frame clones and lacks some. The data show about 100,000 clones, about 91% seen once. The sample taken for sequencing was blood. The source of these receptors is a person aged 18 to 75 in good health.

This clone appeared a single time. V gene TRBV4-1 combines with J gene TRBJ2-7, with TRBD1 identical over 10 bases. The CDR3 covers 16 residues. Germline CDR1 is MGHRA and CDR2 is YSYEKL. V lost 4 bases, J lost 3 bases, and 9 bases stayed unmatched. The CDR3 DNA follows: TGCGCCAGCAGCCGGGGGACAGGGGCGACCATCTACGAGCAGTACTTC. Translation gives CASSRGTGATIYEQYF.

The chain joins TRBV4-2 to TRBJ2-5, with no clear D. The V and J ends lost 4 bases and 1 base respectively, with 10 bases between them. The length of the CDR3 is 14 residues. Per germline, CDR1 LGHNA and CDR2 YNFKEQ. The CDR3 region has the DNA TGTGCCAGCAGCCCTTATAGCAGCCAAGAGACCCAGTACTTC. Translated, it gives CASSPYSSQETQYF.

The chain joins TRBV19 to TRBJ1-5; 7 bases line up with TRBD1. Looked up from germline, CDR1 is LNHDA and CDR2 is SQIVND (reference sequence). CDR3 length equals 17 residues. The V gene end was trimmed by 4 bases and the J gene end by 5 bases; junction bases not matched to a gene: 14. CDR3 in DNA: TGTGCCAGTAGTAAGGGTGGTATAGGGGGCCAATATCAGCCCCAGCATTTT. It codes for CASSKGGIGGQYQPQHF.

The J gene is TRBJ1-4, the V gene TRBV7-9; the match to TRBD1 covers 10 bases. Germline CDR1 and CDR2: SEHNR and FQNEAQ (reference sequence). With 0 bases clipped from V and 7 bases from J, the junction kept 5 bases outside the gene matches. There are 16 residues in the CDR3. The CDR3 region is CASSLAPTGGSEKLFF. Here the CDR3 DNA reads TGTGCCAGCAGCTTAGCCCCGACAGGGGGCTCTGAAAAACTGTTTTTT.

DNA of the CDR3: TGTGCCAGCAGTTCCCTCCGGGCGTCAAGCAATCAGCCCCAGCATTTT. Translated, it gives CASSSLRASSNQPQHF. This chain joins TRBV28 and TRBJ1-5; D uncertain. Germline CDR1 reads MDHEN; CDR2 reads SYDVKM. The V end lost 4 bases, the J end lost 1 base, and 14 bases lay between the germline ends. The CDR3 has 16 residues.

This sequence joins TRBV7-3 and TRBJ2-3; D is unresolved. CDR3 size: 13 residues. Per germline, CDR1 SGHTA and CDR2 FQGTGA. Trimming shortened V by 5 bases and J by 5 bases, and 11 bases separated the two germline ends. The CDR3 sequence: CASSVGTEDTQYF. DNA for the CDR3: TGTGCCAGCAGCGTCGGCACAGAAGATACGCAGTATTTT.

The rearrangement joins TRBV5-1 to TRBJ2-7; TRBD1 matches 8 bases. Germline V gene lookup returns CDR1 SGHRS and CDR2 YFSETQ. CDR3 size: 12 residues. V was clipped by 4 bases and J by 6 bases; unmatched bases: 3. Here the CDR3 reads CASSTTGGEQYF. Written as DNA, the CDR3 is TGCGCCAGCAGCACAACAGGGGGCGAGCAGTACTTC.

The rearrangement uses TRBV6-5 and TRBJ2-5; D is perhaps TRBD2 (6 bases). CDR1 MNHEY and CDR2 SVGAGI come from the germline V gene. With 0 bases removed from V and 4 bases from J, the gap between germline ends came to 9 bases. The CDR3 contains 14 residues. The CDR3 DNA reads TGTGCCAGCAGTTACTCCTCTAGCGCAGAGACCCAGTACTTC. Protein product: CASSYSSSAETQYF.

The chain joins TRBV18 to TRBJ1-1; D gene uncertain. This CDR3 is built from 12 residues. The germline V gene has CDR1 KGHSH and CDR2 LQKENI. The V end was cut by 4 bases, the J end by 1 base, with 4 bases between. CDR3 nucleotide sequence: TGTGCCAGCTCACGGACGAACACTGAAGCTTTCTTT. As protein: CASSRTNTEAFF. Looking up the rest from reference TRBV18 and TRBJ1-1 gives the full variable domain: NAGVMQNPRHLVRRRGQEARLRCSPMKGHSHVYWYRQLPEEGLKFMVYLQKENIIDESGMPKERFSAEFPKEGPSILRIQQVVRGDSAAYFCASSRTNTEAFFGQGTRLTVV.

The chain is built from TRBV6-4 and TRBJ2-1, with 10 bases matching TRBD1. V trimming: 5 bases; J trimming: 9 bases; junction bases outside the gene matches: 4. CDR3 length: 13 amino acids. Germline CDR1 MRHNA, CDR2 SNTAGT. The CDR3 bases are TGTGCCAGCAGTCGGGACAGGGGCGGTGAGCAGTTCTTC. Its protein is CASSRDRGGEQFF.

This clone was seen a single time. The rearrangement uses TRBV18 and TRBJ1-2, with TRBD1 matching over 11 bases. The length of the CDR3 is 17 residues. The ends lost 3 bases at V and 4 bases at J; junction bases unmatched: 10. In germline, CDR1 is KGHSH, CDR2 LQKENI. CDR3: CASSPDLRTGGGYGYTF. CDR3 sequence (DNA): TGTGCCAGCTCACCGGACCTTCGGACAGGGGGCGGCTATGGCTACACCTTC.

The CDR3 nucleotides are TGTGCCAGCATCGTGAGGGAAGGAGAGACCCAGTACTTC. This codes for CASIVREGETQYF. The chain joins TRBV2 to TRBJ2-5, with D perhaps TRBD2 (5 bases). The CDR3 is made up of 13 amino acids. V was cut by 7 bases and J by 4 bases, with 13 bases left in between. Germline V lookup: CDR1 SNHLY, CDR2 FYNNEI.